This T cell receptor beta chain was documented in a study of T-cell memory formation after mild COVID-19 (dated by TCRdb to about 2021). In the study overall: TCR sequence clusters from the two donors were largely donor specific. Two young, previously healthy adult volunteers made up the cohort, one male and one female. In two donors, T-cell clones that expanded and contracted after mild COVID-19 were tracked by sequencing TCRalpha and TCRbeta repertoires over time. Study-level results and caveats: The detection of some responding clones in pre-infection memory suggests that pre-existing cross-reactive memory T cells joined the SARS-CoV-2 response. SARS-CoV-2 specificity was not confirmed for the second-wave clones peaking on day 37. Contracting CD4+ clones were located mainly in the CM and EM memory subsets, whereas CD8+ clones were found to be enriched in EMRA. Only two mild cases were covered by the study, and larger cohorts that include severe cases with pre-infection samples were considered necessary. Clones contracting from day 15 to 85 had balanced CD4/CD8 phenotypes, while a second wave expanding from day 15 to 37 was biased towards CD4+.

Sequenced using an Illumina NovaSeq 6000. TCRalpha and TCRbeta cDNA libraries were constructed by 5'RACE with constant-segment primers, with sample barcodes and unique molecular identifiers being introduced. Trizol reagent was used to extract RNA from every sample. Amplification of the libraries took two PCR steps, and the second step added a second sample barcode plus Illumina TruSeq adapters. Sequencing of the libraries was done on an Illumina NovaSeq, producing 2 x 150 bp paired-end reads. In the paper's pipeline: Reads were demultiplexed and collapsed into UMI-guided consensus sequences with migec v1.2.7. Using mixcr v2.1.11, UMI consensuses were aligned to TRA and TRB V and J templates and then assembled into clonotypes. Clonotypes were classified as expanded or contracted when called significant by both edgeR and NoisET, with noise models trained on biological replicates. For edgeR calls, a false discovery rate-adjusted p below 0.01 and a log2 fold-change threshold of 1 were applied. As an exploratory analysis of dynamics, max-normalized trajectories of the 1000 most abundant clonotypes were examined by PCA with hierarchical clustering. Separately sequenced CD4+ and CD8+ repertoires were used to assign the CD4 or CD8 phenotype of responding clones. Clones were called with MiXCR by TCRdb after fastp trimmed the public reads at Q25, and only in-frame beta chains were retained. Identical CDR3 proteins give one entry, which carries the most common genes and DNA. The V and J calls were not made by the authors but by TCRdb's processing. The sample yields some 410,000 distinct CDR3 sequences; more than 20% were counted once. The top ten clones comprise over 10% of the sample.

The CDR3, from cysteine to phenylalanine, totals 15 residues. Solely the CDR3 DNA is kept, with 45 bases framed from the first base. The germline V gene (reference sequence) gives CDR1 as GTSNPN and CDR2 as SVGIG. The germline V and J ends show losses of 0 bases and 5 bases respectively, and no gene match explains 6 bases of the junction. Regarding this clonotype: This clone's antigen is unknown. Per-base quality was not reported, and no clone a single base away is much larger than it.

Ficoll-Paque density gradient centrifugation was used to isolate PBMCs. Here the chain combines TRBV30 and TRBJ2-3; the central 9 bases match TRBD2. Sequenced material: PBMCs or a T cell subset sorted from them (not recorded which). The clonotype was recovered from an adult woman who had mild COVID-19 (a few samples of this study predate the infection). The sample titles of this study are shuffled in the database, so cell type and time point are left out; the donor was told from shared clones. The nucleotide sequence is given as TGTGCCTGGAGTGTAGGGCTAGCGGGGATAGATACGCAGTATTTT. Its translation is CAWSVGLAGIDTQYF.